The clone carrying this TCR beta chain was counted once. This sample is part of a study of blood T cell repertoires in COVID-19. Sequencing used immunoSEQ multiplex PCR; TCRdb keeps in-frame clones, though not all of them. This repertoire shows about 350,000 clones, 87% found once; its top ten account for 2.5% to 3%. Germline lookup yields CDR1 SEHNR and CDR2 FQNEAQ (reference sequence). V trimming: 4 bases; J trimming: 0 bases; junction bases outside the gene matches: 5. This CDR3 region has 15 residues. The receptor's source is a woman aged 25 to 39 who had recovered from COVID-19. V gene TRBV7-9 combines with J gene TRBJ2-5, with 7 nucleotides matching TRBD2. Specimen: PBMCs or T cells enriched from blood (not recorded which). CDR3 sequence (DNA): TGTGCCAGCAGCTCGATCGGGGGGTACCAAGAGACCCAGTACTTC. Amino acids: CASSSIGGYQETQYF.